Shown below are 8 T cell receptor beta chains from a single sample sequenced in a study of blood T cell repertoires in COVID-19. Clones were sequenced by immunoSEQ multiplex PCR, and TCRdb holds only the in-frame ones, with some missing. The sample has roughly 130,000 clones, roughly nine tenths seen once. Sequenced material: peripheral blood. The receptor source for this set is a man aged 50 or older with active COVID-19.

The CDR3 nucleotides are TGTGCCAGCAGTAGCGGGACTAGCAACGAGCAGTACGTC. This gives the protein CASSSGTSNEQYV. J is TRBJ2-7 and V is TRBV12-3 or TRBV12-4; 9 bases agree with TRBD2. The CDR3 is made up of 13 amino acids. The V segment lost 5 bases and the J segment 5 bases; nucleotides outside the gene matches: 4.

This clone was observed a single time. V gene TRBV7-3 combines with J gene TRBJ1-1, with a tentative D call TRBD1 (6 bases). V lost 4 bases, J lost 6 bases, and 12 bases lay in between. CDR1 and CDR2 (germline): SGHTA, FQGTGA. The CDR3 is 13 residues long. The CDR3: CASSSGAGAEAFF. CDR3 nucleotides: TGTGCCAGCAGCTCTGGGGCAGGGGCTGAAGCTTTCTTT.

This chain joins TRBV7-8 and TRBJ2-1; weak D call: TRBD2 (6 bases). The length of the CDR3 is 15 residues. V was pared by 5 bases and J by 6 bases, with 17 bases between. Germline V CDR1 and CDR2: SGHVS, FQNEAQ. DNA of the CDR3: TGTGCCAGCAGCATACTAACCACCGGGGGCAATGAGCAGTTCTTC. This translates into CASSILTTGGNEQFF.

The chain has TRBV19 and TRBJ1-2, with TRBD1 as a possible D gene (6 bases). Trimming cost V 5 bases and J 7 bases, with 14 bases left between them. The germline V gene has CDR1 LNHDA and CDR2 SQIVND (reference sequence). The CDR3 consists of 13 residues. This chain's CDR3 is CASSPRGGAGYTF. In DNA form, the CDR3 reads TGTGCCAGTAGTCCCCGCGGGGGGGCTGGCTACACCTTC. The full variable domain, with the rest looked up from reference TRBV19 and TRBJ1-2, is DGGITQSPKYLFRKEGQNVTLSCEQNLNHDAMYWYRQDPGQGLRLIYYSQIVNDFQKGDIAEGYSVSREKKESFPLTVTSAQKNPTAFYLCASSPRGGAGYTFGSGTRLTVV.

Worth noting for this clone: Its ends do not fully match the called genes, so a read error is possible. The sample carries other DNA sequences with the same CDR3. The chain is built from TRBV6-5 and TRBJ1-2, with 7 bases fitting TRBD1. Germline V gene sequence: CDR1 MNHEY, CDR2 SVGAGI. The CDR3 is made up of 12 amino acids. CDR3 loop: CASSSTGRGYTF. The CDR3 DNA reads TGCGCCAGCAGCTCGACAGGGAGGGGCTACACCTTC.

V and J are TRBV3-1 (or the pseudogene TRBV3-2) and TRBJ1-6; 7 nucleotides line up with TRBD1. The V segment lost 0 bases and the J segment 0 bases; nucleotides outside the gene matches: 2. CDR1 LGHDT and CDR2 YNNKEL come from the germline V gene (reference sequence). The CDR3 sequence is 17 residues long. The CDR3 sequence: CASSQEWDSSYNSPLHF. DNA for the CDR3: TGTGCCAGCAGCCAAGAATGGGACAGCTCCTATAATTCACCCCTCCACTTT.

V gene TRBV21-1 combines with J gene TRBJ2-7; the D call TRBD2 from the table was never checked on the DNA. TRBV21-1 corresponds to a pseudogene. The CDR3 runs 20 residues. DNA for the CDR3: TGTGCCAGCAGCAAAAGAGGTGATGTAGCGGGAGGGAAAATCTCCTACGAGCAGTACGTC. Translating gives CASSKRGDVAGGKISYEQYV.

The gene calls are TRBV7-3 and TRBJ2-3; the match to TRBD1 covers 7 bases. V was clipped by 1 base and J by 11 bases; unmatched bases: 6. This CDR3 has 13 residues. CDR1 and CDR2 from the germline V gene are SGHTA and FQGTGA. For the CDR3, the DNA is TGTGCCAGCAGCTTAATTGGTCAGGGGGTGCAGTATTTT. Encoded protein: CASSLIGQGVQYF.